The 20 T cell receptor beta chains below come from one sample, sequenced in a study of blood T cell repertoires in COVID-19 (TCRdb year 2020). Library prep was done by the immunoSEQ multiplex PCR assay. Held by TCRdb, this immuneACCESS table contains in-frame sequences only and omits some clones. Under half of the omission traces to an unresolved V gene where checked; the cause of the rest is unknown. The sample records approximately 290,000 clones, about four fifths of which are singletons. The ten top clones hold approximately 15% of the sample. Sequencing was performed on peripheral blood. Receptors originate from a person aged 70 to 85 with COVID-19, enrolled during active disease.

The V gene is TRBV4-3, the J gene TRBJ2-7; 12 positions match TRBD2. J was trimmed by 0 bases and V by 0 bases; bases with no gene match: 9. From germline, CDR1 is LGHNA and CDR2 YSLEER. CDR3 size: 19 residues. The CDR3 DNA reads TGCGCCAGCAGCCAAGATTTCGGACTAGCGGGGACGTACTCCTACGAGCAGTACTTC. Translating it yields CASSQDFGLAGTYSYEQYF.

The chain couples TRBV7-2 to TRBJ2-7; 7 bases map to TRBD2. Germline V gene sequence: CDR1 SGHTA, CDR2 FQGNSA. This CDR3 has 15 residues. V trimming: 5 bases; J trimming: 4 bases; junction bases outside the gene matches: 11. In DNA form, the CDR3 reads TGTGCCAGCAGCCTAAGGGGAGGGGCAGCTTACGAGCAGTACTTC. Its protein product is CASSLRGGAAYEQYF. The full variable domain, completed using reference TRBV7-2 and TRBJ2-7, is GAGVSQSPSNKVTEKGKDVELRCDPISGHTALYWYRQSLGQGLEFLIYFQGNSAPDKSGLPSDRFSAERTGGSVSTLTIQRTQQEDSAVYLCASSLRGGAAYEQYFGPGTRLTVT.

The rearrangement joins TRBV2 to TRBJ1-1; 7 nucleotides match TRBD1. V lost 2 bases, J lost 10 bases, and 7 bases stayed unmatched. CDR3 length: 13 amino acids. Looked up from germline, CDR1 is SNHLY and CDR2 is FYNNEI. In DNA, the CDR3 is TGTGCCAGCAGTGAACGAGACAGGGCCCGAGCTTTCTTT. Translated: CASSERDRARAFF. Supplemented by reference TRBV2 and TRBJ1-1, the full variable domain reads EPEVTQTPSHQVTQMGQEVILRCVPISNHLYFYWYRQILGQKVEFLVSFYNNEISEKSEIFDDQFSVERPDGSNFTLKIRSTKLEDSAMYFCASSERDRARAFFGQGTRLTVV.

This chain links TRBV3-1 (or the pseudogene TRBV3-2) with TRBJ2-1, with D tentatively TRBD2 (6 bases). The V gene's germline CDR1 is LGHDT and CDR2 YNNKEL (reference sequence). Trimming left V 4 bases short and J 6 bases short, with 13 bases between. This CDR3 has 14 residues. As DNA, the CDR3 is TGTGCCAGCAGCCGACTAGACTGGGGCAATGAGCAGTTCTTC. Amino acid sequence: CASSRLDWGNEQFF.

There are a few counts of this clone. The rearrangement uses TRBV10-1 and TRBJ2-7, with a possible D match to TRBD2 (5 bases). Germline-derived CDR1 and CDR2 are WNHNN and SYGVQD (reference sequence). The length of the CDR3 is 15 residues. Trimming removed 4 bases at V and 5 bases at J, with 18 bases between. CDR3 nucleotides: TGCGCCAGCAGTGCCCTCCGGGGTGGTGTGCACGAGCAGTACTTC. Encoded protein: CASSALRGGVHEQYF.

This chain uses TRBV19 with TRBJ2-1; 8 bases fit TRBD1. The junction had 6 bases not matched to a gene; V was cut back by 10 bases and J by 4 bases. The germline V gene has CDR1 LNHDA and CDR2 SQIVND (reference sequence). The CDR3 sequence is 13 residues long. As DNA, the CDR3 is TGTGCCACCGCGGGACAGGAATACAATGAGCAGTTCTTC. Translation gives CATAGQEYNEQFF.

This clone was seen just once. The V gene is TRBV6-1, the J gene TRBJ2-3, with D possibly being TRBD2 (5 bases). V lost 6 bases, J lost 4 bases, and 11 bases lay in between. Germline V gene sequence: CDR1 MNHNS, CDR2 SASEGT. The CDR3 sequence is 13 residues long. CDR3 sequence: CASSRDYSDTQYF. DNA of the CDR3: TGTGCCAGCAGCCGCGACTACTCAGATACGCAGTATTTT.

The chain employs TRBV10-3 and TRBJ1-2; D possibly corresponds to TRBD1 (5 bases). CDR1 ENHRY and CDR2 SYGVKD come from the germline V gene. The V end lost 10 bases, the J end lost 3 bases, and 18 bases lay between the germline ends. The CDR3 is 14 amino acids. The CDR3 is CATSRSGADYGYTF. DNA for the CDR3: TGTGCCACCTCCCGGAGCGGGGCGGACTATGGCTACACCTTC.

V usage is TRBV5-8 and J usage is TRBJ2-4, with D tentatively TRBD2 (6 bases). V lost 1 base and J 1 base, leaving 9 bases between the germline ends. CDR1 and CDR2 from the germline V gene are SGHTS and YDEGEE. The CDR3 has 15 amino acids. CDR3 sequence reads: CASSLPGGAKNIQYF. CDR3 DNA sequence: TGTGCCAGCAGCTTGCCCGGGGGTGCCAAAAACATTCAGTACTTC.

This clone was found once. The chain uses TRBV7-9 and TRBJ2-1; maybe TRBD1 (5 bases). The V gene's germline CDR1 is SEHNR and CDR2 FQNEAQ (reference sequence). V shed 1 base and J shed 2 bases, with 9 bases lying between them. The CDR3 covers 15 residues. CDR3 region: CASSLGDRPYNEQFF. DNA of the CDR3: TGTGCCAGCAGCTTAGGAGACAGACCCTACAATGAGCAGTTCTTC.

The rearrangement joins TRBV7-9 to TRBJ2-7, with D tentatively TRBD1 (6 bases). Germline V CDR1 and CDR2: SEHNR, FQNEAQ (reference sequence). This CDR3 has 12 residues. The V and J ends lost 5 bases and 3 bases respectively, with 8 bases between them. CDR3 DNA: TGTGCCAGCAGCCGACAGGACTACGAGCAGTACTTC. It yields the protein CASSRQDYEQYF.

This chain links TRBV7-2 with TRBJ1-2; TRBD1 matches 7 bases. In germline, CDR1 is SGHTA, CDR2 FQGNSA. The ends lost 1 base at V and 8 bases at J; junction bases unmatched: 10. The CDR3 consists of 15 residues. CDR3 in amino acids: CASSLGDRVGSGYTF. The CDR3, as DNA: TGTGCCAGCAGCTTAGGAGACAGGGTAGGGAGCGGCTACACCTTC.

The rearrangement uses TRBV6-2 or TRBV6-3 and TRBJ1-5; TRBD1 might be the D (5 bases). The CDR3 has 15 amino acids. CDR1 is MNHEY, CDR2 SVGEGT, per germline. The V gene lost 2 bases and the J gene lost 4 bases, with 12 bases spanning the gap. The CDR3 DNA is TGTGCCAGCAGTTACCGTCAGGCAGGGAATCAGCCCCAGCATTTT. It is translated as CASSYRQAGNQPQHF.

The rearrangement uses TRBV6-2 or TRBV6-3 and TRBJ2-5, with TRBD2 identical over 7 bases. Trimming removed 2 bases from V and 4 bases from J; junction bases left unmatched: 7. Germline V CDR1 and CDR2: MNHEY, SVGEGT. The CDR3 sequence is 15 residues long. The CDR3 sequence: CASSYGTMLGETQYF. CDR3 sequence (DNA): TGTGCCAGCAGTTACGGGACTATGTTGGGAGAGACCCAGTACTTC.

V usage is TRBV6-4 and J usage is TRBJ1-1, with D maybe TRBD1 (5 bases). Germline V lookup: CDR1 MRHNA, CDR2 SNTAGT. V lost 5 bases to trimming and J lost 5 bases, with 18 bases between them. There are 15 residues in the CDR3. The CDR3 DNA sequence: TGTGCCAGCAGTCCCGGTCAGGGTCGGACAACTGAAGCTTTCTTT. This encodes CASSPGQGRTTEAFF.

V gene TRBV24-1 combines with J gene TRBJ1-4; 7 bases line up with TRBD1. Trimming cost V 4 bases and J 8 bases; bases outside gene matches: 9. The CDR3 length is 15 residues. CDR1 KGHDR and CDR2 SFDVKD come from the germline V gene. The CDR3 nucleotides are TGTGCCACCAGTGACCCGCAGGGGGTACGCGAAAAACTGTTTTTT. The encoded protein is CATSDPQGVREKLFF.

The rearrangement uses TRBV5-6 and TRBJ1-5, with D possibly matching TRBD1 (6 bases). Deletions cut 2 bases from V and 6 bases from J, with 12 bases between. The CDR3 contains 14 residues. Germline values: CDR1 SGHDT, CDR2 YYEEEE. For the CDR3, the DNA is TGTGCCAGCAGCTTTGGGGGGGCTGCTCAGCCCCAGCATTTT. It translates to CASSFGGAAQPQHF.

V usage is TRBV9 and J usage is TRBJ2-1; 11 bases align to TRBD2. This CDR3 spans 16 amino acids. V was pared by 3 bases and J by 8 bases, with 10 bases of the junction left unmatched. Germline V lookup: CDR1 SGDLS, CDR2 YYNGEE. The CDR3 bases are TGTGCCAGCAGCGGAGGACTAGCGGGTATGGTGGATGAGCAGTTCTTC. Amino acids: CASSGGLAGMVDEQFF.

This clone was seen once. The chain uses TRBV19 and TRBJ1-5; D unresolved. V was pared by 4 bases and J by 6 bases, with 22 bases between. The CDR3 consists of 17 residues. CDR1 is LNHDA and CDR2 is SQIVND in the germline V gene (reference sequence). Written as DNA, the CDR3 is TGTGCCAGTAGTACGGCCTTTATGGGAGCATTGAGTCAGCCCCAGCATTTT. Its protein product is CASSTAFMGALSQPQHF.

The CDR3 region is CAISDDSSGNTIYF. The CDR3, as DNA: TGTGCCATCAGTGATGACAGCTCTGGAAACACCATATATTTT. The rearrangement links TRBV10-3 to TRBJ1-3; weak D call: TRBD1 (5 bases). Trimming shortened V by 3 bases and J by 0 bases, and 6 bases separated the two germline ends. This CDR3 contains 14 residues. Looked up from germline, CDR1 is ENHRY and CDR2 is SYGVKD.